This is a list of T cell receptor beta chains from one sample in a study of cytomegalovirus exposure and HLA in healthy donors. The data were produced by immunoSEQ multiplex PCR, yet TCRdb's version contains in-frame clones alone and is incomplete. The table lists fewer than 250,000 clones, less than 85% of them singletons, with over 0.55% in the top ten. The sample taken for sequencing was PBMCs. Receptors were obtained from a man younger than 35 in good health and CMV-seronegative. Both conserved end residues are part of each CDR3. Fields, in order: CDR3 length, clone size, V gene, D gene, J gene, CDR3 protein, CDR3 DNA. The D gene is left open where the match is weak. Only some rows state a clone size, as once, few, many or a class for expanded clones.

CDR3 length: 17
clone size: .
V gene: TRBV18
D gene: .
J gene: TRBJ1-5
CDR3 protein: CASSPPSSGRADQPQHF
CDR3 DNA: TGTGCCAGCTCACCACCGTCGTCAGGGAGGGCGGATCAGCCCCAGCATTTT

CDR3 length: 15
clone size: .
V gene: TRBV2
D gene: .
J gene: TRBJ1-3
CDR3 protein: CASSDSGLTGNTIYF
CDR3 DNA: TGTGCCAGCAGTGATTCGGGGTTAACTGGAAACACCATATATTTT

CDR3 length: 15
clone size: .
V gene: TRBV30
D gene: .
J gene: TRBJ2-7
CDR3 protein: CAFSSPGLRPYEQYF
CDR3 DNA: TGTGCCTTCTCCTCGCCGGGTCTTCGTCCTTACGAGCAGTACTTC

CDR3 length: 15
clone size: .
V gene: TRBV4-2
D gene: TRBD1
J gene: TRBJ1-2
CDR3 protein: CASSRGGTGYYGYTF
CDR3 DNA: TGTGCCAGCAGCCGTGGGGGGACAGGGTACTATGGCTACACCTTC

CDR3 length: 17
clone size: .
V gene: TRBV5-1
D gene: TRBD1
J gene: TRBJ1-4
CDR3 protein: CASSLGQGAVTNEKLFF
CDR3 DNA: TGCGCCAGCAGCCTGGGACAGGGGGCTGTCACTAATGAAAAACTGTTTTTT

CDR3 length: 14
clone size: .
V gene: TRBV9
D gene: TRBD1
J gene: TRBJ2-5
CDR3 protein: CASSVSDRVATQYF
CDR3 DNA: TGTGCCAGCAGCGTATCCGACAGGGTCGCGACCCAGTACTTC

CDR3 length: 16
clone size: .
V gene: TRBV28
D gene: .
J gene: TRBJ2-7
CDR3 protein: CASSLHSQGGGYEQYF
CDR3 DNA: TGTGCCAGCAGTTTGCACTCCCAGGGAGGGGGCTACGAGCAGTACTTC

CDR3 length: 15
clone size: .
V gene: TRBV5-1
D gene: .
J gene: TRBJ2-5
CDR3 protein: CASSPLPTHQETQYF
CDR3 DNA: TGCGCCAGCAGCCCACTCCCGACACACCAAGAGACCCAGTACTTC

CDR3 length: 13
clone size: once
V gene: TRBV6-5
D gene: TRBD1
J gene: TRBJ2-2
CDR3 protein: CASSWDRGRELFF
CDR3 DNA: TGTGCCAGCAGTTGGGACAGGGGGCGAGAGCTGTTTTTT

CDR3 length: 14
clone size: .
V gene: TRBV7-8
D gene: TRBD2
J gene: TRBJ2-1
CDR3 protein: CASRLAGAHNEQFF
CDR3 DNA: TGTGCCAGCAGACTAGCGGGAGCCCACAATGAGCAGTTCTTC

CDR3 length: 11
clone size: .
V gene: TRBV7-8
D gene: .
J gene: TRBJ2-7
CDR3 protein: CASSLIREQYF
CDR3 DNA: TGTGCCAGCAGCTTAATTCGCGAGCAGTACTTC

CDR3 length: 14
clone size: .
V gene: TRBV29-1
D gene: TRBD2
J gene: TRBJ2-5
CDR3 protein: CSVRGTSGMETQYF
CDR3 DNA: TGCAGCGTTAGAGGGACTAGCGGGATGGAGACCCAGTACTTC

CDR3 length: 12
clone size: .
V gene: TRBV6-1
D gene: TRBD1
J gene: TRBJ1-1
CDR3 protein: CASRGTDDRAFF
CDR3 DNA: TGTGCCAGCAGGGGGACAGACGATCGAGCTTTCTTT

CDR3 length: 15
clone size: .
V gene: TRBV11-2
D gene: .
J gene: TRBJ2-5
CDR3 protein: CASSARDSRKETQYF
CDR3 DNA: TGTGCCAGCAGCGCGCGGGACAGTCGAAAAGAGACCCAGTACTTC

CDR3 length: 14
clone size: .
V gene: TRBV30
D gene: TRBD1
J gene: TRBJ1-4
CDR3 protein: CAWSLGQGNEKLFF
CDR3 DNA: TGTGCCTGGAGTCTCGGACAGGGTAATGAAAAACTGTTTTTT

CDR3 length: 14
clone size: .
V gene: TRBV5-6
D gene: .
J gene: TRBJ1-2
CDR3 protein: CASSLDRANYGYTF
CDR3 DNA: TGTGCCAGCAGCTTGGACAGGGCCAACTATGGCTACACCTTC

CDR3 length: 16
clone size: .
V gene: TRBV7-2
D gene: .
J gene: TRBJ1-4
CDR3 protein: CASSLGGRTTNEKLFF
CDR3 DNA: TGTGCCAGCAGCTTAGGAGGCCGGACAACTAATGAAAAACTGTTTTTT

CDR3 length: 16
clone size: .
V gene: TRBV5-1
D gene: .
J gene: TRBJ1-1
CDR3 protein: CASSGGGRSLNTEAFF
CDR3 DNA: TGCGCCAGCAGCGGGGGGGGCAGAAGCCTGAACACTGAAGCTTTCTTT

CDR3 length: 12
clone size: few
V gene: TRBV9
D gene: .
J gene: TRBJ2-5
CDR3 protein: CASSVAGETQYF
CDR3 DNA: TGTGCCAGCAGCGTAGCGGGGGAGACCCAGTACTTC

CDR3 length: 12
clone size: once
V gene: TRBV7-9
D gene: .
J gene: TRBJ1-5
CDR3 protein: CSSSPSDQPQHF
CDR3 DNA: TGTTCCAGCAGCCCGTCGGATCAGCCCCAGCATTTT

CDR3 length: 15
clone size: .
V gene: TRBV7-2
D gene: TRBD1
J gene: TRBJ2-7
CDR3 protein: CASSLLTGGPDEQYF
CDR3 DNA: TGTGCCAGCAGCTTATTGACAGGGGGCCCGGACGAGCAGTACTTC

CDR3 length: 15
clone size: once
V gene: TRBV9
D gene: TRBD2
J gene: TRBJ2-1
CDR3 protein: CASSVVGTSIGEQFF
CDR3 DNA: TGTGCCAGCAGCGTAGTAGGGACTAGCATTGGTGAGCAGTTCTTC

CDR3 length: 14
clone size: .
V gene: TRBV9
D gene: TRBD2
J gene: TRBJ2-1
CDR3 protein: CASSVSGPYNEQFF
CDR3 DNA: TGTGCCAGCAGCGTTAGCGGGCCATACAATGAGCAGTTCTTC

CDR3 length: 14
clone size: .
V gene: TRBV30
D gene: .
J gene: TRBJ2-1
CDR3 protein: CAWSVLGSSREQFF
CDR3 DNA: TGTGCCTGGAGTGTATTGGGCAGTTCAAGAGAGCAGTTCTTC

CDR3 length: 17
clone size: .
V gene: TRBV4-1
D gene: TRBD1
J gene: TRBJ1-5
CDR3 protein: CASSQALGQGLSQPQHF
CDR3 DNA: TGCGCCAGCAGCCAAGCCCTGGGACAGGGGTTGAGTCAGCCCCAGCATTTT

CDR3 length: 17
clone size: .
V gene: TRBV5-8
D gene: .
J gene: TRBJ1-1
CDR3 protein: CASTPDEAHIMNTEAFF
CDR3 DNA: TGTGCCAGCACCCCTGACGAGGCTCACATCATGAACACTGAAGCTTTCTTT

CDR3 length: 13
clone size: .
V gene: TRBV2
D gene: .
J gene: TRBJ1-1
CDR3 protein: CASSWLRDTEAFF
CDR3 DNA: TGTGCCAGCAGTTGGTTGAGGGACACTGAAGCTTTCTTT

CDR3 length: 15
clone size: .
V gene: TRBV2
D gene: TRBD1
J gene: TRBJ2-7
CDR3 protein: CASSERGQGLVEQYF
CDR3 DNA: TGTGCCAGCAGTGAAAGGGGACAGGGTTTGGTGGAGCAGTACTTC

CDR3 length: 17
clone size: .
V gene: TRBV5-4
D gene: .
J gene: TRBJ1-1
CDR3 protein: CASSYRGHGAMNTEAFF
CDR3 DNA: TGTGCCAGCAGCTATCGGGGACATGGCGCCATGAACACTGAAGCTTTCTTT

CDR3 length: 16
clone size: .
V gene: TRBV5-4
D gene: TRBD1
J gene: TRBJ2-2
CDR3 protein: CASSLRTGGTTGELFF
CDR3 DNA: TGTGCCAGCAGCTTGAGGACAGGGGGTACCACCGGGGAGCTGTTTTTT

CDR3 length: 11
clone size: .
V gene: TRBV9
D gene: TRBD1
J gene: TRBJ1-2
CDR3 protein: CASSIQGGYTF
CDR3 DNA: TGTGCCAGCAGCATACAGGGGGGCTACACCTTC

CDR3 length: 14
clone size: .
V gene: TRBV5-1
D gene: .
J gene: TRBJ1-1
CDR3 protein: CASSPGTLNTEAFF
CDR3 DNA: TGCGCCAGCAGCCCAGGGACATTGAACACTGAAGCTTTCTTT

CDR3 length: 16
clone size: .
V gene: TRBV7-9
D gene: TRBD2
J gene: TRBJ2-7
CDR3 protein: CASSPTSGSGTYEQYF
CDR3 DNA: TGTGCCAGCAGCCCGACTAGCGGGAGCGGCACCTACGAGCAGTACTTC

CDR3 length: 13
clone size: few
V gene: TRBV6-1
D gene: .
J gene: TRBJ2-7
CDR3 protein: CASSPGHTYEQYF
CDR3 DNA: TGTGCCAGCAGTCCAGGACATACCTACGAGCAGTACTTC

CDR3 length: 14
clone size: .
V gene: TRBV27
D gene: .
J gene: TRBJ1-1
CDR3 protein: CASSLWGRYTEAFF
CDR3 DNA: TGTGCCAGCAGTTTATGGGGCAGATACACTGAAGCTTTCTTT

CDR3 length: 16
clone size: few
V gene: TRBV19
D gene: TRBD1
J gene: TRBJ2-4
CDR3 protein: CASRIGRQGAVNIQYF
CDR3 DNA: TGTGCCAGTAGGATAGGGCGGCAGGGGGCGGTAAACATTCAGTACTTC

CDR3 length: 16
clone size: .
V gene: TRBV18
D gene: .
J gene: TRBJ1-1
CDR3 protein: CASSPSYTRLATEAFF
CDR3 DNA: TGTGCCAGCTCACCATCGTACACACGATTGGCCACTGAAGCTTTCTTT

CDR3 length: 13
clone size: once
V gene: TRBV6-5
D gene: .
J gene: TRBJ1-5
CDR3 protein: CASSYSAQQPQHF
CDR3 DNA: TGTGCCAGCAGTTACTCAGCCCAACAGCCCCAGCATTTT

CDR3 length: 16
clone size: .
V gene: TRBV27
D gene: .
J gene: TRBJ2-7
CDR3 protein: CASSLYFGTNTYEQYF
CDR3 DNA: TGTGCCAGCAGTTTATATTTTGGGACAAACACCTACGAGCAGTACTTC

CDR3 length: 15
clone size: few
V gene: TRBV19
D gene: TRBD1
J gene: TRBJ2-5
CDR3 protein: CASSPVDRGAETQYF
CDR3 DNA: TGTGCCAGTAGTCCCGTGGACAGGGGGGCTGAGACCCAGTACTTC

CDR3 length: 15
clone size: .
V gene: TRBV6-1
D gene: .
J gene: TRBJ2-3
CDR3 protein: CASSPGPASTDTQYF
CDR3 DNA: TGTGCCAGCAGCCCAGGTCCGGCTAGCACAGATACGCAGTATTTT

CDR3 length: 13
clone size: .
V gene: TRBV7-3
D gene: .
J gene: TRBJ2-5
CDR3 protein: CASSLRRGETQYF
CDR3 DNA: TGTGCCAGCAGCTTACGGCGGGGAGAGACCCAGTACTTC

CDR3 length: 14
clone size: .
V gene: TRBV28
D gene: .
J gene: TRBJ1-1
CDR3 protein: CASSLLGTSPEAFF
CDR3 DNA: TGTGCCAGCAGTTTACTAGGGACAAGCCCTGAAGCTTTCTTT

CDR3 length: 14
clone size: .
V gene: TRBV7-8
D gene: .
J gene: TRBJ1-3
CDR3 protein: CASSPQGWGYTIYF
CDR3 DNA: TGTGCCAGCAGCCCACAGGGCTGGGGTTACACCATATATTTT

CDR3 length: 16
clone size: once
V gene: TRBV4-1
D gene: .
J gene: TRBJ1-2
CDR3 protein: CASSQDVQSANYGYTF
CDR3 DNA: TGCGCCAGCAGCCAAGATGTGCAGTCCGCTAACTATGGCTACACCTTC

CDR3 length: 13
clone size: .
V gene: TRBV6-1
D gene: .
J gene: TRBJ1-1
CDR3 protein: CASRTNRDTEAFF
CDR3 DNA: TGTGCCAGCAGGACCAATCGGGACACTGAAGCTTTCTTT

CDR3 length: 14
clone size: once
V gene: TRBV9
D gene: .
J gene: TRBJ2-6
CDR3 protein: CASSAEGSANVLTF
CDR3 DNA: TGTGCCAGCAGCGCGGAGGGTTCCGCCAACGTCCTGACTTTC

CDR3 length: 20
clone size: once
V gene: TRBV18
D gene: TRBD2
J gene: TRBJ2-7
CDR3 protein: CASSPPQGAGTSGRGYEQYF
CDR3 DNA: TGTGCCAGCTCACCACCACAGGGGGCCGGGACTAGCGGGAGGGGATACGAGCAGTACTTC

CDR3 length: 14
clone size: few
V gene: TRBV2
D gene: .
J gene: TRBJ2-7
CDR3 protein: CASRTGQRSYEQYF
CDR3 DNA: TGTGCCAGCAGGACGGGACAACGCTCCTACGAGCAGTACTTC

CDR3 length: 14
clone size: few
V gene: TRBV7-8
D gene: .
J gene: TRBJ1-1
CDR3 protein: CASSLVSGNTEAFF
CDR3 DNA: TGTGCCAGCAGCTTAGTGTCCGGGAACACTGAAGCTTTCTTT

CDR3 length: 15
clone size: .
V gene: TRBV5-6
D gene: TRBD1
J gene: TRBJ1-2
CDR3 protein: CASSLGWTGGYGYTF
CDR3 DNA: TGTGCCAGCAGCTTGGGTTGGACAGGGGGCTATGGCTACACCTTC

CDR3 length: 13
clone size: .
V gene: TRBV5-1
D gene: .
J gene: TRBJ2-7
CDR3 protein: CASSLSGANEQYF
CDR3 DNA: TGCGCCAGCAGCTTGTCAGGGGCCAACGAGCAGTACTTC

CDR3 length: 16
clone size: .
V gene: TRBV6-5
D gene: TRBD1
J gene: TRBJ2-7
CDR3 protein: CASSYSGQGGSYEQYF
CDR3 DNA: TGTGCCAGCAGTTACTCGGGACAGGGGGGCTCCTACGAGCAGTACTTC

CDR3 length: 10
clone size: few
V gene: TRBV27
D gene: TRBD1
J gene: TRBJ2-1
CDR3 protein: CASKGAEQFF
CDR3 DNA: TGTGCCAGCAAGGGGGCTGAGCAGTTCTTC

CDR3 length: 15
clone size: .
V gene: TRBV2
D gene: TRBD1
J gene: TRBJ2-2
CDR3 protein: CASSQGQGYTGELFF
CDR3 DNA: TGTGCCAGCAGTCAGGGACAGGGTTACACCGGGGAGCTGTTTTTT

CDR3 length: 15
clone size: .
V gene: TRBV10-2
D gene: .
J gene: TRBJ2-3
CDR3 protein: CASNNMGLGTDTQYF
CDR3 DNA: TGCGCCAGCAATAACATGGGACTCGGAACAGATACGCAGTATTTT

CDR3 length: 12
clone size: .
V gene: TRBV6-5
D gene: .
J gene: TRBJ2-1
CDR3 protein: CASSGDSNEQFF
CDR3 DNA: TGTGCCAGCAGTGGAGACTCCAATGAGCAGTTCTTC

CDR3 length: 14
clone size: .
V gene: TRBV2
D gene: TRBD2
J gene: TRBJ2-7
CDR3 protein: CASSPRTRFDEQYF
CDR3 DNA: TGTGCCAGCAGTCCACGGACTAGGTTCGACGAGCAGTACTTC

CDR3 length: 14
clone size: few
V gene: TRBV5-8
D gene: TRBD1
J gene: TRBJ2-7
CDR3 protein: CASSSGQVPTKQYF
CDR3 DNA: TGTGCCAGCAGCTCGGGACAGGTCCCTACGAAGCAGTACTTC

CDR3 length: 12
clone size: .
V gene: TRBV30
D gene: TRBD1
J gene: TRBJ2-7
CDR3 protein: CAWLPGGTGKNF
CDR3 DNA: TGTGCCTGGCTTCCTGGGGGGACAGGGAAGAACTTC